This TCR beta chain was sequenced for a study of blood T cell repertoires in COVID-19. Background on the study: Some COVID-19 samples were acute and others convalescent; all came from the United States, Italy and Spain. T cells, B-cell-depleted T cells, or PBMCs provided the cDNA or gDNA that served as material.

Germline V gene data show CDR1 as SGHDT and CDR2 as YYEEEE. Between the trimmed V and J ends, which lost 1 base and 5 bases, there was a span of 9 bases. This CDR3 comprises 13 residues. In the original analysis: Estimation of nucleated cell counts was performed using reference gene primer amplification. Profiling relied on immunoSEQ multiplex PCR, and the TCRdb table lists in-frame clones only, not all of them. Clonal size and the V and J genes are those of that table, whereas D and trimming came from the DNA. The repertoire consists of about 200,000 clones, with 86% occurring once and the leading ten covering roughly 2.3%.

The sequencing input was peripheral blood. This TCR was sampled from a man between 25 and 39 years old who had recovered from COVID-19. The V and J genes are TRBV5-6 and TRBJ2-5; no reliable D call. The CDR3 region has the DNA TGTGCCAGCAGCTTGATGAGAGCGGAGACCCAGTACTTC. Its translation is CASSLMRAETQYF. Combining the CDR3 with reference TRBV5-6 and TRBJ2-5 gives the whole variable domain DAGVTQSPTHLIKTRGQQVTLRCSPKSGHDTVSWYQQALGQGPQFIFQYYEEEERQRGNFPDRFSGHQFPNYSSELNVNALLLGDSALYLCASSLMRAETQYFGPGTRLLVL.